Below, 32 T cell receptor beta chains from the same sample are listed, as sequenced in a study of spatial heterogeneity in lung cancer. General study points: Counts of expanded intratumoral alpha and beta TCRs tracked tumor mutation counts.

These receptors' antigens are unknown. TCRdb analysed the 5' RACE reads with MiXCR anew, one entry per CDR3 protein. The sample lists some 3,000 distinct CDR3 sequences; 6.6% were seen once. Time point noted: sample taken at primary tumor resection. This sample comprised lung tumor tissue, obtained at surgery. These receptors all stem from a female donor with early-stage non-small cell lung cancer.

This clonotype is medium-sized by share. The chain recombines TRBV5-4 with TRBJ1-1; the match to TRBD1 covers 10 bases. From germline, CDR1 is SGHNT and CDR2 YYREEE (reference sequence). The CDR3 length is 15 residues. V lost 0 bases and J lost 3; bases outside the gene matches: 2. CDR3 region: CASSLGQGAHTEAFF. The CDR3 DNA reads TGTGCCAGCAGCTTGGGACAGGGGGCGCACACTGAAGCTTTCTTT.

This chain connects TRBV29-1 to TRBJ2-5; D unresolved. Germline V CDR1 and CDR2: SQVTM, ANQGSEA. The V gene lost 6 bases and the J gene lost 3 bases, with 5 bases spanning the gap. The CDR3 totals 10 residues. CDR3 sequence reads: CSVIKETQYF. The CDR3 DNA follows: TGCAGCGTGATCAAAGAGACCCAGTACTTC.

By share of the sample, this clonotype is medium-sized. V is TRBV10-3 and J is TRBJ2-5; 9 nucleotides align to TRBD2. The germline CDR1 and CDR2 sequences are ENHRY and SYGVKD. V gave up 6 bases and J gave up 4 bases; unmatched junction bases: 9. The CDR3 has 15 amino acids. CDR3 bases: TGTGCCATCAGGGAAGCGGGGGGAAGTCGAGAGACCCAGTACTTC. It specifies CAIREAGGSRETQYF.

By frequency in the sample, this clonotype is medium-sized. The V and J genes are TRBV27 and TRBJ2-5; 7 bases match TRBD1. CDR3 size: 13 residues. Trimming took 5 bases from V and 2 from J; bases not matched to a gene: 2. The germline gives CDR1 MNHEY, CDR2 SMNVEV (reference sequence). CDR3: CASSHRGQETQYF. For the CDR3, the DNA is TGTGCCAGCAGTCACAGGGGACAAGAGACCCAGTACTTC.

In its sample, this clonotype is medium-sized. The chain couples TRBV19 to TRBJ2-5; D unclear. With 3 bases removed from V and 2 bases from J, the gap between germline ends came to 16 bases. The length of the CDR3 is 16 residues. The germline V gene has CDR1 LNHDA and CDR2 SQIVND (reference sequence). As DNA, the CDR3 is TGTGCCAGTAGTATGTTGAGGCCCAAAGGTCAAGAGACCCAGTACTTC. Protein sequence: CASSMLRPKGQETQYF.

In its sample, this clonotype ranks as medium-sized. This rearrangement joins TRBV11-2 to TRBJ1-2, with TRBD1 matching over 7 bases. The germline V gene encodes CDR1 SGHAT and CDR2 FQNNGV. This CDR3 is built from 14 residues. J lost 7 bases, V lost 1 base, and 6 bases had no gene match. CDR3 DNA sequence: TGTGCCAGCAGCTTAGCAGGGGGGAGTGGTGGCTACACCTTC. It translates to CASSLAGGSGGYTF.

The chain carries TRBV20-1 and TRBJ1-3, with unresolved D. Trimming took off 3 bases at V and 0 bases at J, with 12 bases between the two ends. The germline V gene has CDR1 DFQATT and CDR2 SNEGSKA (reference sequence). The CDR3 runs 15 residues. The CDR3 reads CSARDPWGSGNTIYF. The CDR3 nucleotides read TGCAGTGCTAGGGACCCTTGGGGCTCTGGAAACACCATATATTTT.

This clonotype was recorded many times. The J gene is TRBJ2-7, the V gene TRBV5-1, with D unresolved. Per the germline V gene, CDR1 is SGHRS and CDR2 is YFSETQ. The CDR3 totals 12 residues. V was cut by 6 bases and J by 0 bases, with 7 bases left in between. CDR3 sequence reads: CASTSPSYEQYF. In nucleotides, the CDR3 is TGCGCCAGCACCTCCCCCTCCTACGAGCAGTACTTC.

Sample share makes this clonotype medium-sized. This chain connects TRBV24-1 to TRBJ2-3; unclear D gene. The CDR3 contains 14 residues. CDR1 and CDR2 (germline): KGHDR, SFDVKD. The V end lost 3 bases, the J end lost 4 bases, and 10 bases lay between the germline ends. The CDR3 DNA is TGTGCCACCAGTGATGAAGATAGACCAGATACGCAGTATTTT. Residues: CATSDEDRPDTQYF.

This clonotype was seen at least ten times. CDR3 loop: CASSLGQGVETQYF. CDR3 coding DNA: TGTGCCAGCAGCTTGGGACAGGGGGTAGAGACCCAGTACTTC. The chain combines TRBV11-3 with TRBJ2-5; TRBD1 agrees at 11 bases. This CDR3 contains 14 residues. Germline loops: CDR1 SGHNT, CDR2 YENEEA. After removal of 3 bases from V and 4 bases from J, the junction contained 1 base not matched to a gene.

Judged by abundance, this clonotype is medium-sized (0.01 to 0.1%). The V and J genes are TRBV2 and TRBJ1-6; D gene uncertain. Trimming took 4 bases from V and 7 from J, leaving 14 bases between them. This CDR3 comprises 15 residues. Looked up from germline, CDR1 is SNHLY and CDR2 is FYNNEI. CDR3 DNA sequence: TGTGCCAGCAGTGTTGAGGACGGATACAATTCACCCCTCCACTTT. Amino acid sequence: CASSVEDGYNSPLHF.

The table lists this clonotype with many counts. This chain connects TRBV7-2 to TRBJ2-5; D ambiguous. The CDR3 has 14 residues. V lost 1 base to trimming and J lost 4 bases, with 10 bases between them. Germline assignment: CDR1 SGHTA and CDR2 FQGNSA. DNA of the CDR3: TGTGCCAGCAGCTTAGTTTGGGAAGCAGAGACCCAGTACTTC. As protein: CASSLVWEAETQYF. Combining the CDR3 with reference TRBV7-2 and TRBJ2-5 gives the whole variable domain GAGVSQSPSNKVTEKGKDVELRCDPISGHTALYWYRQSLGQGLEFLIYFQGNSAPDKSGLPSDRFSAERTGGSVSTLTIQRTQQEDSAVYLCASSLVWEAETQYFGPGTRLLVL.

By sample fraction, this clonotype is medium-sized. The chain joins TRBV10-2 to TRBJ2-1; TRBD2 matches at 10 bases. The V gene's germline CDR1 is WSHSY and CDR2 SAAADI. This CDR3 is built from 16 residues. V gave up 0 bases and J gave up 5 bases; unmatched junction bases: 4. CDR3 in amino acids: CASSESKRGGNNEQFF. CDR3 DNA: TGCGCCAGCAGTGAGTCGAAGCGGGGGGGGAACAATGAGCAGTTCTTC.

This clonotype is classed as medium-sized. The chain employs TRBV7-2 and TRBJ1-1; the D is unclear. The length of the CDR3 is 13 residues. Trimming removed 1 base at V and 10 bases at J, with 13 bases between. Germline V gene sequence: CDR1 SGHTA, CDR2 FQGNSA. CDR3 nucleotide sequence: TGTGCCAGCAGCTTAGGACGCGGGCCAGGAGCTTTCTTT. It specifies CASSLGRGPGAFF.

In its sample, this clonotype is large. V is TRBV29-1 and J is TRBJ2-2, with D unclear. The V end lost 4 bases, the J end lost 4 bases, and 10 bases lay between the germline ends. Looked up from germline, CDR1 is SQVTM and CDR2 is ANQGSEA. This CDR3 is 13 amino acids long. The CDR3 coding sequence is TGCAGCGTTGGGGGTCGGAGCACCGGGGAGCTGTTTTTT. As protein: CSVGGRSTGELFF.

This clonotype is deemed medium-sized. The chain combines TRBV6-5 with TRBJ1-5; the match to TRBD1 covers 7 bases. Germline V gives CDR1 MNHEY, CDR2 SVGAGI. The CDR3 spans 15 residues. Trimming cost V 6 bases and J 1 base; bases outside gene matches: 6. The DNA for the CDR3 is TGTGCCAGCAGCCAGACAGGGCTGAGCAATCAGCCCCAGCATTTT. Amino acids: CASSQTGLSNQPQHF.

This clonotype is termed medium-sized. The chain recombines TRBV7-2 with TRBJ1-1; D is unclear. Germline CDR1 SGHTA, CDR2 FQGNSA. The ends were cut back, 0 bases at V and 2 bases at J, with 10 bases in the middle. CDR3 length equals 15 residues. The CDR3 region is CASSLARQTNTEAFF. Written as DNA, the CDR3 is TGTGCCAGCAGCTTAGCGCGGCAGACTAACACTGAAGCTTTCTTT.

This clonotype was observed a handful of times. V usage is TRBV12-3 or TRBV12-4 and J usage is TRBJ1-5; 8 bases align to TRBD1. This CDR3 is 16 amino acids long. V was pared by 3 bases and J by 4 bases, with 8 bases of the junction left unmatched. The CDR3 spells CASSFTTGGRNQPQHF. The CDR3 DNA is TGTGCCAGCAGTTTCACTACAGGGGGACGAAATCAGCCCCAGCATTTT.

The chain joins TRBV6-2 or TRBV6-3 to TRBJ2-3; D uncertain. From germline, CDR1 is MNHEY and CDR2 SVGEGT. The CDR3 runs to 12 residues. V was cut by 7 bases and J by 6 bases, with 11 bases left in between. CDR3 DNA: TGTGCCAGCACAACGGGTGGTGATACGCAGTATTTT. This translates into CASTTGGDTQYF.

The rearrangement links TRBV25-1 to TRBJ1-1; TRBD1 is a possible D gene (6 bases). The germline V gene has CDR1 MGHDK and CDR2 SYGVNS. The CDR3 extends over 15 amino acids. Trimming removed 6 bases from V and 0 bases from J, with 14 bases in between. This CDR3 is CASREEGHLNTEAFF. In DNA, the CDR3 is TGTGCCAGCAGGGAAGAGGGACACCTGAACACTGAAGCTTTCTTT.

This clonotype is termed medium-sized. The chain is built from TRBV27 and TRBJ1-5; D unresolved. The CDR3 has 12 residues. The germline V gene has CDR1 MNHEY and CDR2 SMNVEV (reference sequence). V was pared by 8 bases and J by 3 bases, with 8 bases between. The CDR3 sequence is CASAQTNQPQHF. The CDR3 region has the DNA TGTGCCAGCGCCCAGACCAATCAGCCCCAGCATTTT.

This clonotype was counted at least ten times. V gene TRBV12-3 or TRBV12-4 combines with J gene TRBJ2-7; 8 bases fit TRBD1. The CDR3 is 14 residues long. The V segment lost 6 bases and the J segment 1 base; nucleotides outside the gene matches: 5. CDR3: CASRRDRWSYEQYF. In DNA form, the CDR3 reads TGTGCCAGCAGAAGGGACAGGTGGTCCTACGAGCAGTACTTC.

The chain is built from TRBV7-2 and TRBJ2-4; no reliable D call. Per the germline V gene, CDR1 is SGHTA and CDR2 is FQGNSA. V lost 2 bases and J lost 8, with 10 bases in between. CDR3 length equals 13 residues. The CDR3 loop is CASSLPVRDIQYF. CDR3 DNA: TGTGCCAGCAGCTTACCGGTTCGAGACATTCAGTACTTC.

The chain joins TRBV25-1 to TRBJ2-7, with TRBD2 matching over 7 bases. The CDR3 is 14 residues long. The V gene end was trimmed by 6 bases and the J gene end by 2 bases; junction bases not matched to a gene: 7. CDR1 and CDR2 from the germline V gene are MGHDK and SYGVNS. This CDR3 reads CASRGGGRAYEQYF. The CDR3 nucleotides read TGTGCCAGCAGAGGCGGAGGGAGGGCCTACGAGCAGTACTTC.

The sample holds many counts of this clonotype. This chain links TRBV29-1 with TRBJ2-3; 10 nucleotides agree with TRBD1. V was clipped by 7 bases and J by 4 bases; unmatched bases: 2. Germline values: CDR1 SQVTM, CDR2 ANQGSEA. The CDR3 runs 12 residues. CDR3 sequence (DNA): TGCAGCGCCGGGACAGGGGCAGATACGCAGTATTTT. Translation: CSAGTGADTQYF.

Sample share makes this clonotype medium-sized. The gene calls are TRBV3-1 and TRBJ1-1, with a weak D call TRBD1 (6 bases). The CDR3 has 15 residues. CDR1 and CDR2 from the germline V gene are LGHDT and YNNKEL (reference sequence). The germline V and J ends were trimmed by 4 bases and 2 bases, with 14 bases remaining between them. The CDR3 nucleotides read TGTGCCAGCAGCCCTGACGGGACATCCAACACTGAAGCTTTCTTT. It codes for CASSPDGTSNTEAFF.

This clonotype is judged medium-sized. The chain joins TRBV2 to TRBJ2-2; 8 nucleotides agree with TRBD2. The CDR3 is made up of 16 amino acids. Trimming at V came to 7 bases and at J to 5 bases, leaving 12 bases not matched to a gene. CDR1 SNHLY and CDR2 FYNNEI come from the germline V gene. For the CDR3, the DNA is TGTGCCAGCACCGGGAGGGGTTCGAGGGAAACCGGGGAGCTGTTTTTT. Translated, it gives CASTGRGSRETGELFF.

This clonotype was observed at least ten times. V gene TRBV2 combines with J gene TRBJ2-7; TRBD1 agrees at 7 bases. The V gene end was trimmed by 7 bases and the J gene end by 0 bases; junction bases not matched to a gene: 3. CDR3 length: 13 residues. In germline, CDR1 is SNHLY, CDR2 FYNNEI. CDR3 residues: CASNWDSSYEQYF. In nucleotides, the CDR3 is TGTGCCAGCAACTGGGACAGCTCCTACGAGCAGTACTTC.

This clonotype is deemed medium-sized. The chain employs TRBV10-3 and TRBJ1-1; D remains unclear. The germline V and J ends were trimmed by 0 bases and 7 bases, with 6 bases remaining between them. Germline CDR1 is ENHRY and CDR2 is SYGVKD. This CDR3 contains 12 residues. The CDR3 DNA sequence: TGTGCCATCAGTGAGTCGGTTGGTGAAGCTTTCTTT. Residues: CAISESVGEAFF.

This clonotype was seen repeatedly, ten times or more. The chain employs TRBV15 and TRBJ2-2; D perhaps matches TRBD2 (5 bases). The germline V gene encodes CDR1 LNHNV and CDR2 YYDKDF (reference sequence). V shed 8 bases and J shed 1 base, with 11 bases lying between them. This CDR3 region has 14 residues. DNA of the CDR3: TGTGCCACCGCAGCAGGAGGGAACACCGGGGAGCTGTTTTTT. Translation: CATAAGGNTGELFF.

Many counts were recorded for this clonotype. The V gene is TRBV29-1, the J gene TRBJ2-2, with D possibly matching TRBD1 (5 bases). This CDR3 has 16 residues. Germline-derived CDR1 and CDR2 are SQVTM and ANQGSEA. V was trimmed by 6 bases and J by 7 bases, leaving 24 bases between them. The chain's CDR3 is CSVVLRRGIGGGELFF. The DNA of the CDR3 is TGCAGCGTCGTCCTTAGAAGGGGAATTGGTGGCGGGGAGCTGTTTTTT.

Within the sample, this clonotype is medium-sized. CDR3: CAISDVVGSDEQYF. CDR3 DNA sequence: TGTGCCATCAGTGACGTCGTGGGGTCGGACGAGCAGTACTTC. This chain joins TRBV10-3 and TRBJ2-7; D is undetermined. In germline, CDR1 is ENHRY, CDR2 SYGVKD. The CDR3 consists of 14 residues. The V end lost 3 bases, the J end lost 5 bases, and 14 bases lay between the germline ends.